This T cell receptor beta chain was obtained from a study of long-term antiretroviral therapy in people with HIV. Overall study results and limits: Transplant donor controls retained higher diversity, though diversity increased after ART. Whereas controls had wider CDR3 length ranges, HIV repertoires had narrower ones.

Assay version v3.0 of immunoSEQ was used, and it was run at survey level. Sequencing of each sample targeted roughly 35,000-55,000 T-cell genomes. Profiling relied on immunoSEQ multiplex PCR, and the TCRdb table lists in-frame clones only, not all of them. Among 15,000 to 20,000 clones listed, approximately 90% were seen once. Germline V lookup: CDR1 MNHEY, CDR2 SVGAGI. With 2 bases removed from V and 6 bases from J, the gap between germline ends came to 14 bases. The CDR3 has 14 residues. Each HIV-infected participant was given treatment in the United States. This clone was seen only a few times. Its antigen is as yet unknown.

Specimen: unsorted PBMCs, collected 2.1 years after starting antiretroviral therapy. This TCR was sampled from a man aged 18 to 30 with HIV. This chain links TRBV6-5 with TRBJ2-7; a weak D match, TRBD1 (5 bases). The CDR3 nucleotides read TGTGCCAGCAGTTACGGGGCGCCCGTCAGCGAGCAGTACTTC. As protein: CASSYGAPVSEQYF.